The 27 T cell receptor beta chains listed next were all sequenced from one sample in a study of cytomegalovirus exposure and HLA in healthy donors. Primers: 60 Vbeta forward and 13 Jbeta reverse. TCRdb keeps only in-frame clones here, not all; method: immunoSEQ multiplex PCR. The table records 35,000 to 45,000 clones, around 69% of them present only once. Sequenced sample: PBMCs. These receptors were collected from a woman aged 25 to 39 in good health and CMV-seropositive.

The rearrangement links TRBV7-9 to TRBJ1-1, with D possibly TRBD1 on 6 matching bases. Germline V gene sequence: CDR1 SEHNR, CDR2 FQNEAQ (reference sequence). This CDR3 has 16 residues. Trimming shortened V by 3 bases and J by 0 bases, and 14 bases separated the two germline ends. The CDR3 is CASSFDGGGLNTEAFF. CDR3 nucleotide sequence: TGTGCCAGCAGCTTTGACGGCGGGGGCTTGAACACTGAAGCTTTCTTT. The variable domain in full, completed from reference TRBV7-9 and TRBJ1-1, reads DTGVSQNPRHKITKRGQNVTFRCDPISEHNRLYWYRQTLGQGPEFLTYFQNEAQLEKSRLLSDRFSAERPKGSFSTLEIQRTEQGDSAMYLCASSFDGGGLNTEAFFGQGTRLTVV.

This clone occurred once. The chain couples TRBV6-5 to TRBJ2-7; 9 bases match TRBD2. The V gene end was trimmed by 5 bases and the J gene end by 1 base; junction bases not matched to a gene: 3. Germline CDR1 reads MNHEY; CDR2 reads SVGAGI. The CDR3 runs to 14 residues. In nucleotides, the CDR3 is TGTGCCAGCAGTGTAGCGGGGGAGTCCTACGAGCAGTACTTC. Protein product: CASSVAGESYEQYF.

The V gene is TRBV7-6, the J gene TRBJ2-5; unclear D gene. The germline V gene encodes CDR1 SGHVS and CDR2 FNYEAQ. The length of the CDR3 is 12 residues. Trimming left V 3 bases short and J 5 bases short, with 7 bases between. The CDR3 here is CASSFSSETQYF. Here the CDR3 DNA reads TGTGCCAGCAGCTTTTCCTCGGAGACCCAGTACTTC. The variable domain in full, completed from reference TRBV7-6 and TRBJ2-5, reads GAGVSQSPRYKVTKRGQDVALRCDPISGHVSLYWYRQALGQGPEFLTYFNYEAQQDKSGLPNDRFSAERPEGSISTLTIQRTEQRDSAMYRCASSFSSETQYFGPGTRLLVL.

The rearrangement links TRBV30 to TRBJ2-6; 8 positions match TRBD1. CDR3 length equals 14 residues. Germline CDR1 reads GTSNPN; CDR2 reads SVGIG (reference sequence). With 7 bases clipped from V and 0 bases from J, the junction kept 2 bases outside the gene matches. Here the CDR3 DNA reads TGTGCCTTAGACAGGGGCTCTGGGGCCAACGTCCTGACTTTC. It is translated as CALDRGSGANVLTF.

The chain carries TRBV7-6 and TRBJ1-4; the match to TRBD1 covers 7 bases. Germline loops: CDR1 SGHVS, CDR2 FNYEAQ. V lost 5 bases, J lost 3 bases, and 9 bases stayed unmatched. The CDR3 has 16 amino acids. The CDR3 region has the DNA TGTGCCAGCAGCCCAACAGGGGATCGTCCTAATGAAAAACTGTTTTTT. Translated: CASSPTGDRPNEKLFF.

The chain combines TRBV6-5 with TRBJ2-2, with D perhaps TRBD2 (5 bases). V lost 5 bases, J lost 14 bases, and 15 bases lay in between. The CDR3 has 12 amino acids. The germline CDR1 and CDR2 sequences are MNHEY and SVGAGI. CDR3 sequence (DNA): TGTGCCAGCAGTGGCGCGGGCGTCGAACTGTTTTTT. As protein: CASSGAGVELFF.

DNA of the CDR3: TGTGCCAGCAGTGAGGGGCCAGGGATGAACACTGAAGCTTTCTTT. Protein sequence: CASSEGPGMNTEAFF. The J gene is TRBJ1-1, the V gene TRBV6-1; D is perhaps TRBD1 (5 bases). The CDR3 runs 15 residues. Deletions cut 3 bases from V and 0 bases from J, with 11 bases between. CDR1 is MNHNS, CDR2 SASEGT, per germline.

The rearrangement uses TRBV9 and TRBJ2-7, with no clear D. V lost 2 bases, J lost 2 bases, and 14 bases lay in between. The germline V gene encodes CDR1 SGDLS and CDR2 YYNGEE. The CDR3 has 15 amino acids. The CDR3 DNA sequence: TGTGCCAGCAGCGTTGAACCTGGAGCCACCTACGAGCAGTACTTC. It yields the protein CASSVEPGATYEQYF.

This clone was counted a single time. The chain recombines TRBV7-3 with TRBJ2-2, with TRBD2 matching 9 bases. Germline V gene sequence: CDR1 SGHTA, CDR2 FQGTGA. J was trimmed by 4 bases and V by 1 base; bases with no gene match: 1. The CDR3 is 15 residues long. Here the CDR3 reads CASSLKAGGTGELFF. CDR3 bases: TGTGCCAGCAGCTTAAAAGCGGGGGGCACCGGGGAGCTGTTTTTT.

J is TRBJ2-1 and V is TRBV5-1, with 12 bases identical to TRBD2. Looked up from germline, CDR1 is SGHRS and CDR2 is YFSETQ. J was trimmed by 1 base and V by 5 bases; bases with no gene match: 16. This CDR3 has 20 amino acids. CDR3 amino acids: CASSYEFTSGGPKSYNEQFF. The CDR3, as DNA: TGCGCCAGCAGTTACGAATTTACTAGCGGGGGGCCCAAATCCTACAATGAGCAGTTCTTC.

J is TRBJ1-2 and V is TRBV7-2, with 10 nucleotides matching TRBD1. Trimming took 4 bases from V and 5 from J; bases not matched to a gene: 13. The CDR3 runs to 17 residues. The V gene's germline CDR1 is SGHTA and CDR2 FQGNSA. The CDR3, as DNA: TGTGCCAGCAGCTCCCGCGGGAGGGACAGGGGATCGTATGGCTACACCTTC. It codes for CASSSRGRDRGSYGYTF.

The rearrangement uses TRBV19 and TRBJ2-7, with unresolved D. From germline, CDR1 is LNHDA and CDR2 SQIVND (reference sequence). V lost 9 bases, J lost 4 bases, and 13 bases lay in between. The length of the CDR3 is 12 residues. The CDR3 DNA is TGTGCCAGCCGGGTCCCCGGATACGAGCAGTACTTC. Protein sequence: CASRVPGYEQYF.

The chain combines TRBV7-9 with TRBJ2-7, with 8 bases aligning to TRBD2. CDR3 length equals 13 residues. Germline V gives CDR1 SEHNR, CDR2 FQNEAQ (reference sequence). Trimming took 7 bases from V and 6 from J; bases not matched to a gene: 8. Here the CDR3 reads CASTPGLVGEQYF. As DNA, the CDR3 is TGTGCCAGCACCCCGGGACTAGTAGGCGAGCAGTACTTC.

This clone occurred once. The chain combines TRBV28 with TRBJ2-7, with D perhaps TRBD1 (5 bases). The germline CDR1 and CDR2 sequences are MDHEN and SYDVKM. This CDR3 is built from 15 residues. V was clipped by 3 bases and J by 1 base, with 13 bases between them. CDR3 protein: CASSLGGARSYEQYF. The CDR3 bases are TGTGCCAGCAGTTTGGGTGGGGCGCGGTCCTACGAGCAGTACTTC.

The chain links TRBV13 to TRBJ1-1, with no clear D. The CDR3 runs 15 residues. Germline CDR1 PRHDT, CDR2 FYEKMQ (reference sequence). V gave up 0 bases and J gave up 7 bases, with 15 bases separating them. CDR3 bases: TGTGCCAGCAGCTTAGGGGAGGGCCGTCAGATTGAAGCTTTCTTT. It is translated as CASSLGEGRQIEAFF.

This chain connects TRBV6-1 to TRBJ2-5; maybe TRBD2 (5 bases). CDR1 MNHNS and CDR2 SASEGT come from the germline V gene. V lost 8 bases and J 4 bases, leaving 14 bases between the germline ends. This CDR3 comprises 13 residues. The CDR3 reads CASGLTLPETQYF. As DNA, the CDR3 is TGTGCCAGCGGACTGACACTCCCAGAGACCCAGTACTTC.

The rearrangement links TRBV9 to TRBJ2-7; 7 bases are a match to TRBD2. The germline gives CDR1 SGDLS, CDR2 YYNGEE. The V and J ends lost 1 base and 2 bases, in that order; junction bases with no gene match: 3. The CDR3 loop spans 14 amino acids. The CDR3 reads CASSVTAGAYEQYF. CDR3 DNA: TGTGCCAGCAGCGTAACGGCGGGAGCCTACGAGCAGTACTTC.

This chain connects TRBV29-1 to TRBJ1-1; TRBD1 is a possible D gene (5 bases). This CDR3 has 12 residues. Germline V lookup: CDR1 SQVTM, CDR2 ANQGSEA. Trimming took 4 bases from V and 2 from J, leaving 8 bases between them. This CDR3 reads CSVGQTNTEAFF. The CDR3 region has the DNA TGCAGCGTTGGACAGACTAACACTGAAGCTTTCTTT.

The gene calls are TRBV7-8 and TRBJ2-1; 9 bases are shared with TRBD2. The CDR3 consists of 14 residues. Germline-derived CDR1 and CDR2 are SGHVS and FQNEAQ. With 5 bases clipped from V and 5 bases from J, the junction kept 4 bases outside the gene matches. The CDR3 coding sequence is TGTGCCAGCAGCGGTCGGACTAGCGACAATGAGCAGTTCTTC. Protein product: CASSGRTSDNEQFF.

The rearrangement uses TRBV10-2 and TRBJ1-2, with D possibly TRBD1 on 5 matching bases. The germline V gene encodes CDR1 WSHSY and CDR2 SAAADI. V was trimmed by 5 bases and J by 4 bases, leaving 11 bases between them. CDR3 length equals 13 residues. CDR3 sequence (DNA): TGCGCCAGCAGTCCCGGACAAGTCTATGGCTACACCTTC. Translated, it gives CASSPGQVYGYTF.

Only a few counts were recorded for this clone. This chain connects TRBV18 to TRBJ2-2; D not certain. Germline values: CDR1 KGHSH, CDR2 LQKENI. V was shortened by 6 bases and J by 3 bases, with 14 bases between the two germline ends. This CDR3 spans 15 amino acids. The DNA of the CDR3 is TGTGCCAGCTCGAGGAGAAAGATAGACACCGGGGAGCTGTTTTTT. Amino acid sequence: CASSRRKIDTGELFF. The variable domain in full, completed from reference TRBV18 and TRBJ2-2, reads NAGVMQNPRHLVRRRGQEARLRCSPMKGHSHVYWYRQLPEEGLKFMVYLQKENIIDESGMPKERFSAEFPKEGPSILRIQQVVRGDSAAYFCASSRRKIDTGELFFGEGSRLTVL.

Worth noting for this clone: One end of the junction fails to match germline, which may point to a read error. V is TRBV7-6 and J is TRBJ2-6; 7 bases are a match to TRBD1. CDR3 size: 17 residues. The germline V gene encodes CDR1 SGHVS and CDR2 FNYEAQ. This CDR3 reads CASSLGTASSGANVLTF. Written as DNA, the CDR3 is TGTGCTAGCAGCCTAGGGACAGCCAGCTCTGGGGCCAACGTCCTGACTTTC.

This clone was detected only a few times. The rearrangement uses TRBV4-1 and TRBJ1-2; 9 bases line up with TRBD1. Germline V gene data show CDR1 as MGHRA and CDR2 as YSYEKL. V lost 4 bases, J lost 7 bases, and 10 bases stayed unmatched. CDR3 length: 15 residues. The chain's CDR3 is CASSLLIGQGFGYTF. CDR3 DNA sequence: TGCGCCAGCAGCCTCTTAATCGGACAGGGGTTTGGCTACACCTTC.

The genes are TRBV30 and TRBJ2-4; D is unclear. Trimming took 0 bases from V and 6 from J, leaving 9 bases between them. The CDR3 sequence is 13 residues long. Germline values: CDR1 GTSNPN, CDR2 SVGIG (reference sequence). The CDR3 DNA follows: TGTGCCTGGAGTGTCCCAGGCCCAAACATTCAGTACTTC. Translated, it gives CAWSVPGPNIQYF.

The rearrangement links TRBV5-1 to TRBJ1-1; 8 bases agree with TRBD1. The CDR3 length is 14 residues. Trimming at V came to 3 bases and at J to 5 bases, leaving 6 bases not matched to a gene. Germline V gives CDR1 SGHRS, CDR2 YFSETQ. For the CDR3, the DNA is TGCGCCAGCAGCTCGAGGACAGGGAAAACTGAAGCTTTCTTT. Translated: CASSSRTGKTEAFF.

The chain couples TRBV5-6 to TRBJ1-2, with D possibly TRBD1 on 6 matching bases. Germline-derived CDR1 and CDR2 are SGHDT and YYEEEE. The V end lost 6 bases, the J end lost 5 bases, and 17 bases lay between the germline ends. This CDR3 has 14 residues. The CDR3 nucleotides read TGTGCCAGCAACACGATACAGGGCCGGTATGGCTACACCTTC. It codes for CASNTIQGRYGYTF. Using reference TRBV5-6 and TRBJ1-2 for the parts outside the CDR3, the full variable domain is DAGVTQSPTHLIKTRGQQVTLRCSPKSGHDTVSWYQQALGQGPQFIFQYYEEEERQRGNFPDRFSGHQFPNYSSELNVNALLLGDSALYLCASNTIQGRYGYTFGSGTRLTVV.

The chain combines TRBV7-3 with TRBJ2-1; 12 bases are a match to TRBD2. CDR1 SGHTA and CDR2 FQGTGA come from the germline V gene. After removal of 6 bases from V and 8 bases from J, the junction contained 14 bases not matched to a gene. This CDR3 region has 17 residues. Here the CDR3 DNA reads TGTGCCAGCAGTCCCCTACCCACGACTAGCGGGAGTGATGAGCAGTTCTTC. This encodes CASSPLPTTSGSDEQFF.